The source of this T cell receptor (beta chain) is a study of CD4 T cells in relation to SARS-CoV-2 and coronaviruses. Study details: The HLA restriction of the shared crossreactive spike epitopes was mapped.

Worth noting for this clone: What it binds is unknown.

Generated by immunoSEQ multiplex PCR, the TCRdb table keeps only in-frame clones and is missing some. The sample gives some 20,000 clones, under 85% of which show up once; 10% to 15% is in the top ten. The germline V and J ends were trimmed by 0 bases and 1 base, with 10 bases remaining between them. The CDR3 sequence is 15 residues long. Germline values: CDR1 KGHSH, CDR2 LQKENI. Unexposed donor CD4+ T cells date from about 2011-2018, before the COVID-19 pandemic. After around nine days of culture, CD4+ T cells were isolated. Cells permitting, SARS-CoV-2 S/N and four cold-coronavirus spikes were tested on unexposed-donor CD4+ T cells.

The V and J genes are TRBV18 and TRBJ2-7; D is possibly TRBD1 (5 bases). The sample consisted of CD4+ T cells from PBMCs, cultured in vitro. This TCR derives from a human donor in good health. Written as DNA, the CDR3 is TGTGCCAGCTCACCACCGTCCGACAGATCCTACGAGCAGTACTTC. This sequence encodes CASSPPSDRSYEQYF.